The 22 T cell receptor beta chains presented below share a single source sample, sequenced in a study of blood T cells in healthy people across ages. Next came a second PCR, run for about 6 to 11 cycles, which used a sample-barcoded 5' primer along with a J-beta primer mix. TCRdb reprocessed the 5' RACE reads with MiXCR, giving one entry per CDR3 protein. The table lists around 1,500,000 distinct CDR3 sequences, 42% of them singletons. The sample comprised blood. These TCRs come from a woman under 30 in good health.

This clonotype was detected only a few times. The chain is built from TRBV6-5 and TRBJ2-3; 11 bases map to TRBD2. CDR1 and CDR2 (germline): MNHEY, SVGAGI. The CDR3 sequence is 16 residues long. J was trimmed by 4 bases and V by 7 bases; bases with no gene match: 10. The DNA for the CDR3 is TGTGCCAGCACTCAATTAGCGGGAGGGCCGGCAGATACGCAGTATTTT. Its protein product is CASTQLAGGPADTQYF.

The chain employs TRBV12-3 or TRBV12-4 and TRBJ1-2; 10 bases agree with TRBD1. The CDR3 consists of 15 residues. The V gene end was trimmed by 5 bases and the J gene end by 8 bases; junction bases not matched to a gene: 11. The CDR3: CASSPRDRGLEGYTF. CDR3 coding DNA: TGTGCCAGCAGTCCCCGGGACAGGGGTCTGGAAGGCTACACCTTC.

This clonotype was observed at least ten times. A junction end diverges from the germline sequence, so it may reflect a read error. CDR3 sequence reads: CASSTSGGYNEQFF. The CDR3 region has the DNA TGCGCCAGCTCGACTAGCGGAGGCTACAATGAGCAGTTCTTC. V is TRBV12-3 or TRBV12-4 and J is TRBJ2-1; TRBD2 matches 9 bases. CDR3 size: 14 residues.

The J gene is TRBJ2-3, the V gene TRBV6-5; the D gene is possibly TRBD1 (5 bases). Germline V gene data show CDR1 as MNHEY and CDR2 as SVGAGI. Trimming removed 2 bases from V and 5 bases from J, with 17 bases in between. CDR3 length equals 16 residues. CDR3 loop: CASSYGNRPAVDTQYF. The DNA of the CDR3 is TGTGCCAGCAGTTACGGGAACAGGCCAGCAGTAGATACGCAGTATTTT.

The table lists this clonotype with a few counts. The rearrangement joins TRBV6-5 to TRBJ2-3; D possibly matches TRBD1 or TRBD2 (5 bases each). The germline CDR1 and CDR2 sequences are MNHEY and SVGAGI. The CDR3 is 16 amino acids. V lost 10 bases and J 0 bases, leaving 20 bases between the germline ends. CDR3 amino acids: CAINQRTQPSTDTQYF. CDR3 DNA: TGTGCCATCAATCAGCGGACACAGCCTAGCACAGATACGCAGTATTTT.

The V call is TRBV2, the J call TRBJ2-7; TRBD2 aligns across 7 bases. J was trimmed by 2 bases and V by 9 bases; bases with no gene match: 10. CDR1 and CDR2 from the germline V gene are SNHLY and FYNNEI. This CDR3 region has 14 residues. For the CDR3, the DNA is TGTGCCAGTTCTGGGACTATCACTACCTACGAGCAGTACTTC. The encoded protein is CASSGTITTYEQYF.

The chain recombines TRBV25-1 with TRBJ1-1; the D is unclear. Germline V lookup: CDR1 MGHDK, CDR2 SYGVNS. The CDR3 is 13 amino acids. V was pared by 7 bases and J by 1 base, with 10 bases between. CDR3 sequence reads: CASTQFPNTEAFF. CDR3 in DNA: TGTGCCAGCACCCAGTTCCCGAACACTGAAGCTTTCTTT. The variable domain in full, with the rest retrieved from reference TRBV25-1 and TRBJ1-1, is EADIYQTPRYLVIGTGKKITLECSQTMGHDKMYWYQQDPGMELHLIHYSYGVNSTEKGDLSSESTVSRIRTEHFPLTLESARPSHTSQYLCASTQFPNTEAFFGQGTRLTVV.

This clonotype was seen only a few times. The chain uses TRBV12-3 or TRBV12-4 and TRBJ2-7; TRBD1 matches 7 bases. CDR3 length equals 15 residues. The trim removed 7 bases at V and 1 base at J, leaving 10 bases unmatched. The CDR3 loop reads CASTSTPGGSYEQYF. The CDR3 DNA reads TGTGCCAGCACATCAACGCCAGGGGGATCCTACGAGCAGTACTTC.

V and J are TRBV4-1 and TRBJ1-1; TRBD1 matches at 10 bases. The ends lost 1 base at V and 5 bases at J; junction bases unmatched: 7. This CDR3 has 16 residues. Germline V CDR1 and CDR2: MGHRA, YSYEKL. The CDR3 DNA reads TGCGCCAGCAGCCAAGTTTCGGGACAGGGGAATACTGAAGCTTTCTTT. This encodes CASSQVSGQGNTEAFF.

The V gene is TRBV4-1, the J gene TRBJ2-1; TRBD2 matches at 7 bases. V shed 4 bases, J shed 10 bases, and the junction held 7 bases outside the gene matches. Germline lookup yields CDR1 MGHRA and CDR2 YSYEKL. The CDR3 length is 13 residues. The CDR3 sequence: CASSLFWGGEQFF. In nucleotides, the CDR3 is TGCGCCAGCAGCCTATTTTGGGGGGGGGAGCAGTTCTTC.

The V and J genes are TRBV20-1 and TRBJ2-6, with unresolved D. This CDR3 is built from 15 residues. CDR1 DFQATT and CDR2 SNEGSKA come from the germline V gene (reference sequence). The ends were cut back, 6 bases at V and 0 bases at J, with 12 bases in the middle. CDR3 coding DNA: TGCAGTGCAAGCGAACACGTCTCTGGGGCCAACGTCCTGACTTTC. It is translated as CSASEHVSGANVLTF.

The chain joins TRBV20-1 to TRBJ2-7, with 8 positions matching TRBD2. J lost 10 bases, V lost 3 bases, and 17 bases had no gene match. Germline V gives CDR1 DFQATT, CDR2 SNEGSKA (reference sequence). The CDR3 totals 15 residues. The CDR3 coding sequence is TGCAGTGCTAGGCAAGCGGGGGCTATCGGTGGGGAACAGTACTTC. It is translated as CSARQAGAIGGEQYF.

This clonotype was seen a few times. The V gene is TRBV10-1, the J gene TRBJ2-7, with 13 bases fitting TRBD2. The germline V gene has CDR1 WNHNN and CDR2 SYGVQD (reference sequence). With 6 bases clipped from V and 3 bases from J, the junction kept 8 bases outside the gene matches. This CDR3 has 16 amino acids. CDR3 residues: CASSPGLAGDLYEQYF. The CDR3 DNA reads TGCGCCAGCAGCCCAGGACTAGCGGGAGACCTCTACGAGCAGTACTTC.

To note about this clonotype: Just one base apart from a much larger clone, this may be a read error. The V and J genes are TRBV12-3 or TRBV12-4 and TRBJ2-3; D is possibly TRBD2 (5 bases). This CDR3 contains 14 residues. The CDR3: CASSYRARADMQYF. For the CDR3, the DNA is TGTGCCAGCAGTTACCGGGCGCGGGCAGATATGCAGTATTTT.

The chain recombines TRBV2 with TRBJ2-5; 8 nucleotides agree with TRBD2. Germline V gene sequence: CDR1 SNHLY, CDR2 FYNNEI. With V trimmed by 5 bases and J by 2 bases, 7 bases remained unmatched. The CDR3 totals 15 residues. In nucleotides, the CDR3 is TGTGCCAGCAGTCGTAGCGGGAACCTACAAGAGACCCAGTACTTC. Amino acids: CASSRSGNLQETQYF.

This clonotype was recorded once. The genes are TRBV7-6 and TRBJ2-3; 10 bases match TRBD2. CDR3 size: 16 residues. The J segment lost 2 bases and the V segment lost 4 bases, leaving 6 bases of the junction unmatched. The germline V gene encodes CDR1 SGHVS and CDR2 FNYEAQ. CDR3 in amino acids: CASSSWTSGVTDTQYF. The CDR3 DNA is TGTGCCAGCAGCTCCTGGACTAGCGGAGTCACAGATACGCAGTATTTT.

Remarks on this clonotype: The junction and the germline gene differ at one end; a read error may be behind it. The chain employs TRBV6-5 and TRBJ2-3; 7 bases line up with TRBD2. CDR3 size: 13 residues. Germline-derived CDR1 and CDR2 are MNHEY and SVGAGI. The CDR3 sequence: CASGQLATDTRYF. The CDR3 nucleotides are TGTGCCAGCGGGCAACTAGCGACAGATACGCGGTATTTT.

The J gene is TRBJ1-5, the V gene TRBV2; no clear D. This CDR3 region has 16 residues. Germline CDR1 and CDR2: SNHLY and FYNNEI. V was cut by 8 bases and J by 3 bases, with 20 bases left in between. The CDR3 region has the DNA TGTGCCAGCGATAGCAGAAAGCACCGCGACAATCAGCCCCAGCATTTT. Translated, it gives CASDSRKHRDNQPQHF.

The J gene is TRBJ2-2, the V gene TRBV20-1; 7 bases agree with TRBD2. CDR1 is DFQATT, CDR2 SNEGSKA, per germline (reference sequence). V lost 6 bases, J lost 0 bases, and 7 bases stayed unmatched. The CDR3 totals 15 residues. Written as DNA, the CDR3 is TGCAGTGCATATACCGGGACTACGAACACCGGGGAGCTGTTTTTT. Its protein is CSAYTGTTNTGELFF.

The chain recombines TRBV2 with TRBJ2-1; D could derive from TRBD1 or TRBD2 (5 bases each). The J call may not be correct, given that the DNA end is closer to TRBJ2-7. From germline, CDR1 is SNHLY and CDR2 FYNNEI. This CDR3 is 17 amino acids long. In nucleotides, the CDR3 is TGTGCCAGCACCCAAAATCTCGGGACGGTCGGGATGTACGAGCAGTACTTC. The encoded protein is CASTQNLGTVGMYEQYF.

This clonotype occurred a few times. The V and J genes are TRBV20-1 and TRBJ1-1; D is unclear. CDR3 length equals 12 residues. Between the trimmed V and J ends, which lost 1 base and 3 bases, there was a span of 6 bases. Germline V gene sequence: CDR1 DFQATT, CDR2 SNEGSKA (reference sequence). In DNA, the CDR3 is TGCAGTGCTAGAGGGGATGACACTGAAGCTTTCTTT. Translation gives CSARGDDTEAFF.

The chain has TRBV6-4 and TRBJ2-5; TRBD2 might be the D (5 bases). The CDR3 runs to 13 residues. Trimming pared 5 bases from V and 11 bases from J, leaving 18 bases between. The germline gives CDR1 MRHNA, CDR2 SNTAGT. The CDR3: CASSQLGWDEQYF. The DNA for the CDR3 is TGTGCCAGCAGTCAACTAGGGTGGGATGAGCAGTACTTC.